The 6 T cell receptor beta chains reported below all come from one sample, sequenced in a study of OX40 agonist ivuxolimab in advanced cancers. This table comes from immunoSEQ multiplex PCR, and its TCRdb copy is limited to in-frame clones, with some not included. The sample has about 60,000 clones, about four fifths seen once. The sequencing here drew on CD4+ or CD8+ T cells sorted from blood, taken in a trial of the OX40 agonist ivuxolimab. Receptor source: an adult with an advanced solid tumor such as melanoma, head and neck, liver or kidney cancer.

V is TRBV19 and J is TRBJ2-6; tentative D call: TRBD1 (5 bases). CDR3 length: 18 residues. The ends were cut back, 4 bases at V and 4 bases at J, with 20 bases in the middle. Germline V lookup: CDR1 LNHDA, CDR2 SQIVND (reference sequence). The DNA of the CDR3 is TGTGCCAGTAGTAGTACAGGACAAACCTGGGCCGGGGCCAACGTCCTGACTTTC. This gives the protein CASSSTGQTWAGANVLTF. Variable domain in full (rest from reference TRBV19 and TRBJ2-6): DGGITQSPKYLFRKEGQNVTLSCEQNLNHDAMYWYRQDPGQGLRLIYYSQIVNDFQKGDIAEGYSVSREKKESFPLTVTSAQKNPTAFYLCASSSTGQTWAGANVLTFGAGSRLTVL.

This clone was picked up one time. This chain joins TRBV5-4 and TRBJ1-2, with 11 bases aligning to TRBD1. Germline-derived CDR1 and CDR2 are SGHNT and YYREEE (reference sequence). Trimming removed 0 bases from V and 8 bases from J; junction bases left unmatched: 6. There are 15 residues in the CDR3. The CDR3 spells CASSLGGTGGSGYTF. As DNA, the CDR3 is TGTGCCAGCAGCTTGGGAGGGACAGGGGGTTCAGGCTACACCTTC.

The chain uses TRBV6-5 and TRBJ1-6, with D perhaps TRBD1 (6 bases). Trimming pared 2 bases from V and 6 bases from J, leaving 11 bases between. Germline V gives CDR1 MNHEY, CDR2 SVGAGI. CDR3 length equals 15 residues. CDR3 bases: TGTGCCAGCAGTTACGTCCGGACAGTTAATTCACCCCTCCACTTT. Protein: CASSYVRTVNSPLHF.

The genes are TRBV4-1 and TRBJ2-2; TRBD2 matches 9 bases. Germline-derived CDR1 and CDR2 are MGHRA and YSYEKL. The CDR3 sequence is 18 residues long. J was trimmed by 6 bases and V by 2 bases; bases with no gene match: 13. The CDR3 protein is CASSQFILGLAFAGELFF. CDR3 sequence (DNA): TGCGCCAGCAGCCAATTTATTCTGGGACTAGCATTTGCCGGGGAGCTGTTTTTT.

J is TRBJ2-5 and V is TRBV7-2; 8 nucleotides match TRBD1. The J call may be mistaken, given a closer DNA end match to TRBJ2-7. Germline assignment: CDR1 SGHTA and CDR2 FQGNSA. This CDR3 is built from 13 residues. CDR3 loop: CASSTDRAHEQYF. In DNA form, the CDR3 reads TGTGCCAGCAGCACGGACAGGGCCCACGAGCAGTACTTC.

The chain carries TRBV6-5 and TRBJ2-7; 7 bases map to TRBD2. Germline loops: CDR1 MNHEY, CDR2 SVGAGI. The ends lost 6 bases at V and 6 bases at J; junction bases unmatched: 11. This CDR3 is 14 amino acids long. The CDR3 is CASSPGEGLGEQYF. In nucleotides, the CDR3 is TGTGCCAGCAGCCCCGGGGAGGGGCTGGGCGAGCAGTACTTC.